This T cell receptor beta chain appears in the sequencing data of a study of T cell changes during pregnancy in multiple sclerosis. Trimming took off 0 bases at V and 2 bases at J, with 11 bases between the two ends. The germline V gene encodes CDR1 SGDLS and CDR2 YYNGEE. CDR3 size: 15 residues. Here immunoSEQ multiplex PCR was the method, and the copy in TCRdb shows in-frame clones only, minus some. The table records over 55,000 clones, under 95% of them present only once. The starting material was CD8+ T cells from peripheral blood mononuclear cells, obtained in the third trimester of pregnancy. The clonotype was recovered from a female donor with multiple sclerosis, enrolled in a pregnancy study. The chain employs TRBV9 and TRBJ2-5, with D possibly being TRBD1 (5 bases). CDR3 loop: CASSVEAGIQETQYF. The CDR3 DNA sequence: TGTGCCAGCAGCGTAGAGGCAGGGATTCAAGAGACCCAGTACTTC.